This TCR beta chain was sequenced during a study of CD8 T cells in ankylosing spondylitis (dated by TCRdb to the late 2010s). At the level of the whole study: The study profiled T cell receptor beta repertoires in healthy donors and ankylosing spondylitis patients to find disease-linked TCR variants. The full study cohort was made up of about 25 ankylosing spondylitis patients and roughly 100 healthy donors. Samples of peripheral blood were taken, and for ankylosing spondylitis patients, synovial fluid was collected as well. Study-wide findings and limitations: According to the report, matched synovial fluid samples from ankylosing spondylitis patients were significantly enriched for the disease-linked clones. Some of the motif variants had been reported before in the synovial fluid and blood of reactive arthritis patients, a finding that suggests common disease-initiation mechanisms. A TCR beta motif made up of several highly homologous amino acid variants appeared to be characteristic of blood from ankylosing spondylitis patients. In peripheral blood, the disease-linked clones were found at relatively low frequencies and had a CD8+ phenotype.

The data were produced on an Illumina HiSeq 2500. Quantitative 5'-RACE with molecular barcodes was the method used to prepare the TCR beta libraries. The paper's data handling went like this. A new computational method, built on a probabilistic model of VDJ rearrangement, was used to identify disease-linked TCR variants. The public reads were quality trimmed at Q25 with fastp and then assembled into clones with MiXCR by TCRdb, keeping productive beta chains. Every CDR3 protein is listed once, alongside the most common genes and DNA of its rows. The V and J calls follow TCRdb's processing rather than the paper's. In this sample the table shows about 400,000 distinct CDR3 sequences, 20% to 25% of which occur a single time. 16% of the sample belongs to the ten largest clones. Note on this clonotype: Its binding antigen is unknown. The input lacks base qualities; no much larger clone sits a single base away.

V lost 3 bases and J lost 0 bases, and the count of bases not matched to a germline gene is 6. The CDR3 spans 16 residues, from the cysteine through the phenylalanine. Only the CDR3 part of the read is kept: 48 bases, read in frame from the first base. The receptor's source is a male donor with ankylosing spondylitis. Sequencing was carried out using blood, either unsorted or a sorted T cell fraction (not recorded which). In this chain, TRBV12-3 or TRBV12-4 is recombined with TRBJ2-3; 7 of the junction bases match TRBD1. The DNA reads TGTGCCAGCAGTTTTCAGGCAGGGGGTAGCACAGATACGCAGTATTTT. The translation is CASSFQAGGSTDTQYF.